The 16 T cell receptor beta chains given below trace back to one sample, sequenced in a study of T cell responses to AZD1222 COVID-19 vaccine. Method: immunoSEQ multiplex PCR; TCRdb's copy keeps in-frame clones and lacks some. The repertoire holds more than 110,000 clones, with roughly 90% as singletons. The sequencing here drew on peripheral blood, taken on day 0 of AZD1222 vaccination. The source of these receptors is an adult in good health.

The V gene is TRBV14, the J gene TRBJ2-5; D remains ambiguous. Germline V gene data show CDR1 as SGHDN and CDR2 as FVKESK. V was trimmed by 7 bases and J by 5 bases, leaving 14 bases between them. The CDR3 covers 13 residues. The CDR3 DNA follows: TGTGCCAGCAACTCACAGCTCGCGGAGACCCAGTACTTC. This translates into CASNSQLAETQYF.

The chain has TRBV30 and TRBJ1-1, with D possibly matching TRBD1 (5 bases). The germline V gene has CDR1 GTSNPN and CDR2 SVGIG (reference sequence). The CDR3 consists of 13 residues. Trimming pared 1 base from V and 5 bases from J, leaving 11 bases between. The CDR3 protein is CAWSGGGKTEAFF. The CDR3 bases are TGTGCCTGGAGTGGTGGGGGGAAGACTGAAGCTTTCTTT.

The chain links TRBV6-2 or TRBV6-3 to TRBJ2-1, with TRBD2 matching over 8 bases. The germline CDR1 and CDR2 sequences are MNHEY and SVGEGT. Trimming removed 5 bases from V and 0 bases from J; junction bases left unmatched: 6. There are 16 residues in the CDR3. Here the CDR3 reads CASSRLAGNSYNEQFF. In nucleotides, the CDR3 is TGTGCCAGCAGTCGGTTAGCGGGAAACTCCTACAATGAGCAGTTCTTC.

The rearrangement links TRBV30 to TRBJ2-2, with D hard to call. V lost 2 bases and J lost 7, with 17 bases in between. This CDR3 region has 15 residues. Germline CDR1 is GTSNPN and CDR2 is SVGIG (reference sequence). DNA for the CDR3: TGTGCCTGGAGTCCTTTCTTGGCAGGCTACGGGGAGCTGTTTTTT. Its protein product is CAWSPFLAGYGELFF. The variable domain in full, with the rest retrieved from reference TRBV30 and TRBJ2-2, is SQTIHQWPATLVQPVGSPLSLECTVEGTSNPNLYWYRQAAGRGLQLLFYSVGIGQISSEVPQNLSASRPQDRQFILSSKKLLLSDSGFYLCAWSPFLAGYGELFFGEGSRLTVL.

The rearrangement uses TRBV6-5 and TRBJ2-5; 7 positions agree with TRBD1. Germline values: CDR1 MNHEY, CDR2 SVGAGI. This CDR3 is 13 amino acids long. The trim removed 6 bases at V and 4 bases at J, leaving 5 bases unmatched. This CDR3 is CASRDRVGETQYF. For the CDR3, the DNA is TGTGCCAGCAGAGACAGGGTGGGAGAGACCCAGTACTTC.

Only one count was recorded for this clone. The V call is TRBV4-2, the J call TRBJ1-3; no firm D call. This CDR3 comprises 15 residues. Per germline, CDR1 LGHNA and CDR2 YNFKEQ. Trimming removed 0 bases from V and 0 bases from J, with 6 bases in between. The DNA of the CDR3 is TGTGCCAGCAGCCAAGAATCCAACTCTGGAAACACCATATATTTT. It yields the protein CASSQESNSGNTIYF.

V gene TRBV5-4 combines with J gene TRBJ2-5, with D perhaps matching TRBD2 (6 bases). CDR3 length: 14 amino acids. Germline V CDR1 and CDR2: SGHNT, YYREEE (reference sequence). Trimming shortened V by 4 bases and J by 5 bases, and 15 bases separated the two germline ends. In DNA form, the CDR3 reads TGTGCCAGCAGCCTCGTGGGGGGTGAGGAGACCCAGTACTTC. Translating it yields CASSLVGGEETQYF.

This sequence joins TRBV27 and TRBJ1-6; D call uncertain. The CDR3 sequence is 15 residues long. Trimming took 4 bases from V and 0 from J, leaving 7 bases between them. Germline-derived CDR1 and CDR2 are MNHEY and SMNVEV (reference sequence). Here the CDR3 DNA reads TGTGCCAGCAGTTACGGGGTCTCCTATAATTCACCCCTCCACTTT. This gives the protein CASSYGVSYNSPLHF.

J is TRBJ2-7 and V is TRBV5-4; 9 bases align to TRBD1. V lost 4 bases to trimming and J lost 7 bases; unmatched junction nucleotides: 27. Germline V gene data show CDR1 as SGHNT and CDR2 as YYREEE (reference sequence). The length of the CDR3 is 20 residues. This CDR3 is CASSPVNIILQGAGEREQYF. CDR3 bases: TGTGCCAGCAGCCCCGTAAATATAATATTACAGGGGGCGGGGGAAAGGGAGCAGTACTTC.

This chain uses TRBV7-2 with TRBJ2-5, with D perhaps given as TRBD1 or TRBD2 (6 bases each). In germline, CDR1 is SGHTA, CDR2 FQGNSA. The germline V and J ends were trimmed by 5 bases and 5 bases, with 15 bases remaining between them. This CDR3 contains 14 residues. The CDR3 bases are TGTGCCAGCAGCCTTTCGGGGGCGCTGGAGACCCAGTACTTC. Protein product: CASSLSGALETQYF.

V gene TRBV6-4 combines with J gene TRBJ1-4; TRBD1 might be the D (6 bases). This CDR3 comprises 12 residues. Germline V gene data show CDR1 as MRHNA and CDR2 as SNTAGT. The V end was cut by 11 bases, the J end by 6 bases, with 13 bases between. CDR3 sequence: CAPDSQDEKLFF. The CDR3 DNA follows: TGTGCCCCGGACAGCCAGGATGAAAAACTGTTTTTT.

The J gene is TRBJ2-2, the V gene TRBV19; tentatively, D is TRBD1 or TRBD2 (5 bases each). The V gene lost 7 bases and the J gene lost 6 bases, with 15 bases spanning the gap. Looked up from germline, CDR1 is LNHDA and CDR2 is SQIVND (reference sequence). The CDR3 totals 14 residues. CDR3 nucleotide sequence: TGTGCCAGTACCTGGGGGAGACAATCCGGGGAGCTGTTTTTT. Its protein is CASTWGRQSGELFF.

This clone appeared once. CDR3 residues: CASSVANNWAESPLHF. For the CDR3, the DNA is TGTGCCAGCAGCGTAGCTAATAATTGGGCCGAATCACCCCTCCACTTT. The V gene is TRBV9, the J gene TRBJ1-6; D is unresolved. CDR1 and CDR2 (germline): SGDLS, YYNGEE. With 0 bases removed from V and 10 bases from J, the gap between germline ends came to 17 bases. There are 16 residues in the CDR3. The variable domain in full, with the rest retrieved from reference TRBV9 and TRBJ1-6, is DSGVTQTPKHLITATGQRVTLRCSPRSGDLSVYWYQQSLDQGLQFLIQYYNGEERAKGNILERFSAQQFPDLHSELNLSSLELGDSALYFCASSVANNWAESPLHFGNGTRLTVT.

This rearrangement joins TRBV7-9 to TRBJ1-2, with 7 bases matching TRBD1. J lost 6 bases, V lost 8 bases, and 12 bases had no gene match. The CDR3 is 14 residues long. Germline loops: CDR1 SEHNR, CDR2 FQNEAQ (reference sequence). CDR3 sequence reads: CASVKLDRSHGYTF. The CDR3 DNA is TGTGCCAGCGTAAAACTGGACAGGTCCCATGGCTACACCTTC.

The sample holds one count of this clone. The genes are TRBV5-1 and TRBJ1-1; D unresolved. V was clipped by 0 bases and J by 0 bases, with 3 bases between them. The CDR3 loop spans 13 amino acids. Germline CDR1 is SGHRS and CDR2 is YFSETQ. The CDR3 reads CASSLEMNTEAFF. The CDR3 region has the DNA TGCGCCAGCAGCTTGGAAATGAACACTGAAGCTTTCTTT.

The V call is TRBV18, the J call TRBJ2-7; D unresolved. The CDR3 totals 14 residues. The V and J ends lost 4 bases and 5 bases respectively, with 15 bases between them. CDR1 KGHSH and CDR2 LQKENI come from the germline V gene. The CDR3 region has the DNA TGTGCCAGCTCACAGGGCGACGTTTTCAACGAGCAGTACTTC. Translating it yields CASSQGDVFNEQYF.